Shown below are 19 T cell receptor beta chains from a single sample sequenced in a study of blood T cell repertoires in COVID-19. TCRdb's table, derived via immunoSEQ multiplex PCR, lists solely in-frame clones and lacks some. The data contain some 100,000 clones, roughly 88% of them singletons. The specimen was peripheral blood. The receptors here all came from a human donor in a cohort sampled during active COVID-19.

The chain combines TRBV7-2 with TRBJ2-3; TRBD2 agrees at 13 bases. This CDR3 has 17 residues. The V gene end was trimmed by 4 bases and the J gene end by 5 bases; junction bases not matched to a gene: 9. Germline V gene lookup returns CDR1 SGHTA and CDR2 FQGNSA. CDR3 nucleotides: TGTGCCAGCAGCTCCACTAGCGGGGGGGCGGAGTTAGATACGCAGTATTTT. Protein sequence: CASSSTSGGAELDTQYF.

The chain carries TRBV18 and TRBJ2-3; 14 bases agree with TRBD2. The V gene's germline CDR1 is KGHSH and CDR2 LQKENI. This CDR3 is built from 18 residues. Trimming took 6 bases from V and 5 from J; bases not matched to a gene: 13. The CDR3 DNA reads TGTGCCAGCTCGCCCCTTGGACTAGCGGGAGGAGGTGTAGATACGCAGTATTTT. Amino acid sequence: CASSPLGLAGGGVDTQYF.

The chain joins TRBV19 to TRBJ1-2; no definite D call. The CDR3 extends over 15 amino acids. Between the trimmed V and J ends, which lost 0 bases and 1 base, there was a span of 9 bases. Germline assignment: CDR1 LNHDA and CDR2 SQIVND (reference sequence). The CDR3 region has the DNA TGTGCCAGTAGTATAGACCGAGGATTTAACTATGGCTACACCTTC. Its protein is CASSIDRGFNYGYTF.

The chain carries TRBV5-4 and TRBJ1-2, with 10 positions matching TRBD1. V trimming: 4 bases; J trimming: 6 bases; junction bases outside the gene matches: 6. The CDR3 covers 14 residues. Looked up from germline, CDR1 is SGHNT and CDR2 is YYREEE (reference sequence). CDR3 coding DNA: TGTGCCAGCAGCGGGGCCGGGACAGGGGATGGCTACACCTTC. Its translation: CASSGAGTGDGYTF.

The chain joins TRBV7-9 to TRBJ1-1; a possible D gene is TRBD1 (6 bases). Germline CDR1 reads SEHNR; CDR2 reads FQNEAQ (reference sequence). This CDR3 comprises 14 residues. Trimming cost V 5 bases and J 0 bases, with 10 bases left between them. The CDR3 sequence: CASSPGVLNTEAFF. CDR3 bases: TGTGCCAGCAGCCCAGGGGTTCTGAACACTGAAGCTTTCTTT. The whole variable domain, remainder taken from reference TRBV7-9 and TRBJ1-1, is DTGVSQNPRHKITKRGQNVTFRCDPISEHNRLYWYRQTLGQGPEFLTYFQNEAQLEKSRLLSDRFSAERPKGSFSTLEIQRTEQGDSAMYLCASSPGVLNTEAFFGQGTRLTVV.

V is TRBV28 and J is TRBJ2-1; D unclear. There are 14 residues in the CDR3. Germline loops: CDR1 MDHEN, CDR2 SYDVKM. V was cut by 6 bases and J by 0 bases, with 9 bases left in between. CDR3 sequence: CASRELSSYNEQFF. In DNA form, the CDR3 reads TGTGCCAGCAGAGAGCTTAGCTCCTACAATGAGCAGTTCTTC.

The chain has TRBV7-9 and TRBJ2-5, with 8 positions matching TRBD2. This CDR3 region has 16 residues. With 4 bases clipped from V and 3 bases from J, the junction kept 10 bases outside the gene matches. Per the germline V gene, CDR1 is SEHNR and CDR2 is FQNEAQ (reference sequence). The CDR3 loop is CASSSGGTRGKETQYF. DNA of the CDR3: TGTGCCAGCAGCTCCGGCGGGACTAGGGGAAAAGAGACCCAGTACTTC.

This rearrangement joins TRBV28 to TRBJ2-7; D is possibly TRBD1 (7 bases). Germline values: CDR1 MDHEN, CDR2 SYDVKM. V shed 6 bases and J shed 3 bases, with 18 bases lying between them. The CDR3 extends over 15 amino acids. In DNA, the CDR3 is TGTGCCAGCAGACTCCTCCCAGGGGGAGGCTACGAGCAGTACTTC. It is translated as CASRLLPGGGYEQYF.

The chain links TRBV9 to TRBJ2-3; weak D call: TRBD2 (6 bases). This CDR3 comprises 16 residues. Germline CDR1 and CDR2: SGDLS and YYNGEE. Trimming cost V 0 bases and J 1 base, with 12 bases left between them. The CDR3, as DNA: TGTGCCAGCAGCGTAGGGCCTAGCGTCCGCACAGATACGCAGTATTTT. This sequence encodes CASSVGPSVRTDTQYF.

The rearrangement joins TRBV19 to TRBJ1-3, with 9 nucleotides matching TRBD1. This CDR3 is 16 amino acids long. CDR1 and CDR2 (germline): LNHDA, SQIVND (reference sequence). The junction had 5 bases not matched to a gene; V was cut back by 5 bases and J by 0 bases. This CDR3 is CASSADRGVSGNTIYF. DNA of the CDR3: TGTGCCAGTAGTGCGGACAGGGGCGTCTCTGGAAACACCATATATTTT. The variable domain in full, with the rest retrieved from reference TRBV19 and TRBJ1-3, is DGGITQSPKYLFRKEGQNVTLSCEQNLNHDAMYWYRQDPGQGLRLIYYSQIVNDFQKGDIAEGYSVSREKKESFPLTVTSAQKNPTAFYLCASSADRGVSGNTIYFGEGSWLTVV.

The chain employs TRBV6-5 and TRBJ2-7; D perhaps matches TRBD1 (6 bases). CDR3 length: 13 amino acids. Germline V gene sequence: CDR1 MNHEY, CDR2 SVGAGI. The V end lost 6 bases, the J end lost 3 bases, and 12 bases lay between the germline ends. CDR3 nucleotides: TGTGCCAGCAGACGCGGACAGATCTACGAGCAGTACTTC. Its protein is CASRRGQIYEQYF.

J is TRBJ2-5 and V is TRBV25-1; D is unresolved. The CDR3 extends over 14 amino acids. Germline V CDR1 and CDR2: MGHDK, SYGVNS. The V and J ends lost 2 bases and 7 bases respectively, with 14 bases between them. CDR3: CASSELQRRSTQYF. The CDR3, as DNA: TGTGCCAGCAGTGAACTTCAAAGGCGGTCGACCCAGTACTTC. Using reference TRBV25-1 and TRBJ2-5 for the parts outside the CDR3, the full variable domain is EADIYQTPRYLVIGTGKKITLECSQTMGHDKMYWYQQDPGMELHLIHYSYGVNSTEKGDLSSESTVSRIRTEHFPLTLESARPSHTSQYLCASSELQRRSTQYFGPGTRLLVL.

The V call is TRBV5-1, the J call TRBJ2-3; possible D gene TRBD2, 6 bases. The CDR3 sequence is 14 residues long. Germline V gene data show CDR1 as SGHRS and CDR2 as YFSETQ. Trimming took 4 bases from V and 0 from J, leaving 9 bases between them. The CDR3, as DNA: TGCGCCAGCAGCCCGGGAGAAAGCACAGATACGCAGTATTTT. It is translated as CASSPGESTDTQYF. The full variable domain, completed using reference TRBV5-1 and TRBJ2-3, is KAGVTQTPRYLIKTRGQQVTLSCSPISGHRSVSWYQQTPGQGLQFLFEYFSETQRNKGNFPGRFSGRQFSNSRSEMNVSTLELGDSALYLCASSPGESTDTQYFGPGTRLTVL.

The genes are TRBV6-5 and TRBJ1-2; TRBD1 might be the D (5 bases). The CDR3 runs to 12 residues. The germline V gene encodes CDR1 MNHEY and CDR2 SVGAGI. The V gene lost 6 bases and the J gene lost 9 bases, with 14 bases spanning the gap. CDR3 sequence: CASSDSPGSYTF. CDR3 nucleotide sequence: TGTGCCAGCAGCGACAGTCCTGGGAGCTACACCTTC.

The gene calls are TRBV27 and TRBJ2-2; perhaps TRBD2 as D (5 bases). Trimming stripped 7 bases from V and 7 bases from J, with 13 bases between. The CDR3 is 13 amino acids. From germline, CDR1 is MNHEY and CDR2 SMNVEV (reference sequence). CDR3 coding DNA: TGTGCCAGCACGACGGGGAGTAGCGGGGAGCTGTTTTTT. This codes for CASTTGSSGELFF.

The chain joins TRBV18 to TRBJ2-2; D unresolved. Germline V gene lookup returns CDR1 KGHSH and CDR2 LQKENI. With 2 bases removed from V and 6 bases from J, the gap between germline ends came to 7 bases. The CDR3 has 13 residues. CDR3 region: CASSPSSAGELFF. CDR3 coding DNA: TGTGCCAGCTCACCATCATCGGCCGGGGAGCTGTTTTTT.

The chain has TRBV2 and TRBJ2-5, with 10 bases lining up with TRBD1. This CDR3 region has 16 residues. V was pared by 4 bases and J by 0 bases, with 5 bases of the junction left unmatched. Germline V gene lookup returns CDR1 SNHLY and CDR2 FYNNEI. The CDR3: CASSVQGQGNQETQYF. CDR3 nucleotides: TGTGCCAGCAGTGTGCAGGGACAGGGGAACCAAGAGACCCAGTACTTC.

This chain connects TRBV7-2 to TRBJ1-5; the D is unclear. This CDR3 has 17 amino acids. The V gene lost 0 bases and the J gene lost 0 bases, with 12 bases spanning the gap. The V gene's germline CDR1 is SGHTA and CDR2 FQGNSA. The CDR3 nucleotides read TGTGCCAGCAGCTTAGCGCCGTTGACTTATAGCAATCAGCCCCAGCATTTT. Protein: CASSLAPLTYSNQPQHF.

The DNA of the CDR3 is TGTGCCAGTAGTATTGCCACAGGGGCCCCCTCCGGGGAGCTGTTTTTT. As protein: CASSIATGAPSGELFF. J is TRBJ2-2 and V is TRBV19; TRBD1 matches 7 bases. The CDR3 is 16 residues long. J was trimmed by 6 bases and V by 3 bases; bases with no gene match: 10. The germline V gene encodes CDR1 LNHDA and CDR2 SQIVND (reference sequence).